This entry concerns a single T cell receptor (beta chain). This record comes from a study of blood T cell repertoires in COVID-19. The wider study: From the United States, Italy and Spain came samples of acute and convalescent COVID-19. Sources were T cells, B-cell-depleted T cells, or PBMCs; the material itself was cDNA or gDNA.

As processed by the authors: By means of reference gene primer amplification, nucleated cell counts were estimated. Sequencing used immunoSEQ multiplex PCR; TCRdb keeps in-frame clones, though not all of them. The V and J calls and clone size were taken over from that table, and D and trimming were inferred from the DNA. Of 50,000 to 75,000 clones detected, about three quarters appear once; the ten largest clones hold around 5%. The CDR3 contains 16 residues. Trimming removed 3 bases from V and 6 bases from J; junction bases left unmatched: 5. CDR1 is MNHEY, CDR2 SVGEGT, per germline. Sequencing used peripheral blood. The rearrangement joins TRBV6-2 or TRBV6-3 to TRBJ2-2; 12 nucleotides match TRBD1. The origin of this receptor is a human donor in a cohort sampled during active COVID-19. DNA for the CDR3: TGTGCCAGCAGTTATTGGGACAGGGGGCTTCCCGGGGAGCTGTTTTTT. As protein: CASSYWDRGLPGELFF.